This T cell receptor beta chain was sequenced in a study of T cells in localized non-small cell lung cancer. Some clones are missing from TCRdb's copy, which holds only in-frame ones; the method was immunoSEQ multiplex PCR. The table includes tens of thousands of clones, about 90% detected once. General study points: Sequencing involved a lone tumor region, leaving heterogeneity possible. Uninvolved adjacent lung, not tumor, had the highest T cell clonality. Among blood samples, higher T cell density accompanied longer overall survival.

Comment on this clone: Its antigen remains unidentified.

This TCR derives from a female donor over 55 with stage I lung adenocarcinoma. The sample was peripheral blood, taken before any cancer treatment.

The CDR3 loop is CASSVGQGVYNSPLHF. The DNA for the CDR3 is TGTGCCAGCAGCGTAGGGCAGGGGGTCTATAATTCACCCCTCCACTTT. The chain is built from TRBV9 and TRBJ1-6; 7 bases align to TRBD1. Germline CDR1 reads SGDLS; CDR2 reads YYNGEE. After removal of 0 bases from V and 3 bases from J, the junction contained 3 bases not matched to a gene. There are 16 residues in the CDR3.